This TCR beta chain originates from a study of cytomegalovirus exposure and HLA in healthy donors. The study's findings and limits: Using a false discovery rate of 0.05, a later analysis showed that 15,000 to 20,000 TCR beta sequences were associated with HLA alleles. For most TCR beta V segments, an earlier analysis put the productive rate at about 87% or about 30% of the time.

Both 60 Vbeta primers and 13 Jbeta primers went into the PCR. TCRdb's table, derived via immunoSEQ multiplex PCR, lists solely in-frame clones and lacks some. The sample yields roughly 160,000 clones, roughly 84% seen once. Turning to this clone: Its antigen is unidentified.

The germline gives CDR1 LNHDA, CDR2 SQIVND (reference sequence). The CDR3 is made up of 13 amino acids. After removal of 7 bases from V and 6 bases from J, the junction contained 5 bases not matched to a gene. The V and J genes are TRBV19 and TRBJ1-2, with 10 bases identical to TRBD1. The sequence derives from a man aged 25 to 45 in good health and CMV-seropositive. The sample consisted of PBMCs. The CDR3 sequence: CASMGTGEDGYTF. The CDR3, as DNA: TGTGCCAGTATGGGGACAGGGGAAGATGGCTACACCTTC.